This T cell receptor (beta chain) emerged from a study of blood T cell repertoires in COVID-19. Generated by immunoSEQ multiplex PCR, the TCRdb table keeps only in-frame clones and is missing some. The sample holds about 240,000 clones, roughly 86% seen once. There are 14 residues in the CDR3. Per the germline V gene, CDR1 is LGHDT and CDR2 is YNNKEL (reference sequence). The V and J ends lost 5 bases and 2 bases, in that order; junction bases with no gene match: 3. The sequenced material came from peripheral blood. The TCR originated in a man at least 80 years old with acute or convalescent COVID-19. This sequence joins TRBV3-1 (or the pseudogene TRBV3-2) and TRBJ1-3, with 7 positions matching TRBD1. CDR3: CASSVQGTGNTIYF. The CDR3 DNA reads as TGTGCCAGCAGCGTACAGGGGACTGGAAACACCATATATTTT.